This is a list of T cell receptor beta chains from one sample in a study of monozygotic twins with inflammatory bowel disease. TCRdb processed the 5' RACE reads again and assigns one entry to each CDR3 protein, with no DNA. This table lists just under 45,000 distinct CDR3 sequences. Sequenced: blood. The source is a human donor with ulcerative colitis or Crohn's disease, or a healthy co-twin of an affected twin (not recorded which). Each CDR3 is given with its conserved first and last residue. Some rows mark clone size as missing; the rest say once, few, many or name a class of expanded clone.

>TRBV12-3/TRBV12-4|14|NA|TRBJ2-7
CASTLAGGTYEQYF
>TRBV19|16|NA|TRBJ1-5
CASSIQDTGSNQPQHF
>TRBV12-3/TRBV12-4|16|medium-sized|TRBJ2-6
CASSLNPGTGANVLTF
>TRBV7-8|16|NA|TRBJ2-5
CASSPRGERRSETQYF
>TRBV18|15|NA|TRBJ2-1
CASSPSGTGGHEQFF
>TRBV3-1|13|NA|TRBJ1-6
CASSQGEGSPLHF
>TRBV10-3|16|NA|TRBJ1-5
CAISNIRKYSNQPQHF
>TRBV12-3/TRBV12-4|14|NA|TRBJ2-4
CASTAGDKKNMQYF
>TRBV20-1|14|NA|TRBJ2-4
CSAGLAGGKNIQYF
>TRBV2|14|NA|TRBJ1-1
CASLFHDRGTEAFF
>TRBV12-5|13|NA|TRBJ2-7
CASGLTGDYEQYF
>TRBV28|15|NA|TRBJ1-5
CASSLFGTDHQPQHF
>TRBV5-1|16|NA|TRBJ2-2
CASSWDRARNTGELFF
>TRBV7-7|15|NA|TRBJ2-2
CASSLQGWSTGELFF
>TRBV10-3|13|NA|TRBJ1-6
CAISEGQGTPLHF
>TRBV5-5|15|NA|TRBJ2-1
CASSPLAGAYNEQFF
>TRBV6-5|12|NA|TRBJ2-2
CASGAGPGELFF
>TRBV12-3/TRBV12-4|16|NA|TRBJ2-3
CASSMSAGGGTDTQYF
>TRBV21-1|14|NA|TRBJ1-5
CASSIPDRGQPQHF
>TRBV4-3|14|NA|TRBJ2-1
CASSQGGAYNEQFF
>TRBV20-1|13|NA|TRBJ2-5
CSARLTGRETQYF
>TRBV7-6|17|NA|TRBJ1-5
CASSLAPAGGGNQPQHF
>TRBV28|14|NA|TRBJ1-4
CASSLRAGHWELFF
>TRBV18|13|NA|TRBJ2-5
CASGTSSWETQYF
>TRBV27|16|NA|TRBJ2-6
CASSFSVLSGANVLTF
>TRBV5-6|18|NA|TRBJ1-2
CASSPYTGTGRRPYGYTF
>TRBV7-6|15|NA|TRBJ2-1
CASSFRTGDGNEQFF
>TRBV18|14|NA|TRBJ2-3
CASSPPSNTDTQYF
>TRBV7-2|14|NA|TRBJ2-1
CASSLDRVGGEQFF
>TRBV11-2|17|NA|TRBJ1-4
CASSLEFVGLPGEKLFF
>TRBV5-1|15|NA|TRBJ2-3
CASSFLSGNTDTQYF
>TRBV5-4|14|NA|TRBJ2-7
CASSPGPSSYEQYF
>TRBV28|16|NA|TRBJ2-7
CASSFPDRGEIGEQYF
>TRBV7-2|14|NA|TRBJ1-1
CASSFIPEGTEAFF
>TRBV28|15|NA|TRBJ2-6
CASSATGAGANVLTF
>TRBV18|14|NA|TRBJ2-7
CASSANRGSNEQYF
>TRBV15|13|NA|TRBJ2-7
CATSRDGGVRQYF
>TRBV15|15|NA|TRBJ2-7
CATSREKGSSYEQYF
>TRBV5-1|15|NA|TRBJ2-3
CASSRNTNSPDTQYF